These 16 T cell receptor beta chains came from one sample sequenced in a study of OX40 agonist ivuxolimab in advanced cancers. Libraries were prepared by immunoSEQ multiplex PCR; TCRdb keeps only in-frame clonotypes and omits some of them. The repertoire consists of some 57,000 clones, with roughly 90% occurring once and the leading ten covering about a quarter. This material consisted of CD4+ or CD8+ T cells sorted from blood, taken in a trial of the OX40 agonist ivuxolimab. The receptors were gathered from an adult with an advanced solid tumor such as melanoma, head and neck, liver or kidney cancer.

The chain employs TRBV28 and TRBJ1-5; weak D call: TRBD1 (5 bases). The V end was cut by 6 bases, the J end by 9 bases, with 12 bases between. The CDR3 runs to 12 residues. From germline, CDR1 is MDHEN and CDR2 SYDVKM. CDR3 coding DNA: TGTGCCAGCAGAAACCTGCAGGGGCCCCAGCATTTT. Its protein product is CASRNLQGPQHF.

The J gene is TRBJ1-1, the V gene TRBV6-5, with a tentative D call TRBD1 (6 bases). V was shortened by 2 bases and J by 8 bases, with 15 bases between the two germline ends. The germline gives CDR1 MNHEY, CDR2 SVGAGI. This CDR3 has 14 residues. The CDR3 region is CASSYGWRGGEAFF. CDR3 DNA: TGTGCCAGCAGTTACGGATGGAGGGGGGGCGAAGCTTTCTTT.

This clone was seen more than once but under ten times. The chain combines TRBV29-1 with TRBJ1-2, with D unclear. Per germline, CDR1 SQVTM and CDR2 ANQGSEA. V was shortened by 1 base and J by 1 base, with 4 bases between the two germline ends. This CDR3 comprises 12 residues. The CDR3 DNA is TGCAGCGTTGAAGGGGATAACTATGGCTACACCTTC. Translating it yields CSVEGDNYGYTF. The full variable domain, rest sourced from reference TRBV29-1 and TRBJ1-2, is SAVISQKPSRDICQRGTSLTIQCQVDSQVTMMFWYRQQPGQSLTLIATANQGSEATYESGFVIDKFPISRPNLTFSTLTVSNMSPEDSSIYLCSVEGDNYGYTFGSGTRLTVV.

This clone was counted only a few times. The chain employs TRBV30 and TRBJ1-1; possible D gene TRBD1, 5 bases. Trimming stripped 2 bases from V and 1 base from J, with 8 bases between. CDR3 length: 13 residues. Germline CDR1 and CDR2: GTSNPN and SVGIG (reference sequence). DNA of the CDR3: TGTGCCTGGAGTTTGACAGAGAACACTGAAGCTTTCTTT. Its translation is CAWSLTENTEAFF. Drawing the rest from reference TRBV30 and TRBJ1-1, the complete variable domain is SQTIHQWPATLVQPVGSPLSLECTVEGTSNPNLYWYRQAAGRGLQLLFYSVGIGQISSEVPQNLSASRPQDRQFILSSKKLLLSDSGFYLCAWSLTENTEAFFGQGTRLTVV.

The CDR3 DNA is TGTGCCAGCAGTTACCAGGGGAACACTGAAGCTTTCTTT. Its translation: CASSYQGNTEAFF. The chain carries TRBV6-6 and TRBJ1-1; tentative D call: TRBD1 (5 bases). Between the trimmed V and J ends, which lost 2 bases and 1 base, there was a span of 5 bases. Germline CDR1 is MNHNY and CDR2 is SVGAGI (reference sequence). The CDR3 runs to 13 residues.

The rearrangement joins TRBV1 to TRBJ2-5; the table gives TRBD2 as D, unverified against the DNA. TRBV1 is a pseudogene. CDR3 length: 18 residues. CDR3 coding DNA: TGCACCAGCAGCCGCCCGGGGGGGGATAGCGGGAGTCAAGAGACCCAGTACTTC. As protein: CTSSRPGGDSGSQETQYF.

This rearrangement joins TRBV6-4 to TRBJ2-3, with 8 bases fitting TRBD2. CDR1 and CDR2 from the germline V gene are MRHNA and SNTAGT. The CDR3 runs 15 residues. The V and J ends lost 2 bases and 1 base, in that order; junction bases with no gene match: 2. The CDR3 sequence: CASSDGGLGTDTQYF. The CDR3 DNA reads as TGTGCCAGCAGTGACGGGGGACTAGGCACAGATACGCAGTATTTT.

This clone was seen just once. The chain recombines TRBV18 with TRBJ2-7; D is unresolved. The V gene lost 6 bases and the J gene lost 0 bases, with 15 bases spanning the gap. Germline CDR1 reads KGHSH; CDR2 reads LQKENI. This CDR3 is built from 15 residues. DNA for the CDR3: TGTGCCAGCTCCAAATTTTGGACGGACTCCTACGAGCAGTACTTC. Its translation: CASSKFWTDSYEQYF.

The table lists this clone with a count of one. J is TRBJ2-1 and V is TRBV6-5, with D unclear. Trimming left V 4 bases short and J 0 bases short, with 7 bases between. The CDR3 has 14 residues. Per germline, CDR1 MNHEY and CDR2 SVGAGI. The CDR3 loop is CASSSWYSYNEQFF. The CDR3 bases are TGTGCCAGCAGTTCGTGGTACTCCTACAATGAGCAGTTCTTC.

The table lists this clone with a count of one. V gene TRBV28 combines with J gene TRBJ2-1, with 7 bases aligning to TRBD1. The length of the CDR3 is 14 residues. V lost 3 bases, J lost 2 bases, and 1 base stayed unmatched. Germline CDR1 is MDHEN and CDR2 is SYDVKM. DNA for the CDR3: TGTGCCAGCAGTTTGAGGGGGCCCTACAATGAGCAGTTCTTC. This gives the protein CASSLRGPYNEQFF.

The chain combines TRBV10-3 with TRBJ2-7, with 9 bases fitting TRBD1. The CDR3 is 16 amino acids. CDR1 and CDR2 from the germline V gene are ENHRY and SYGVKD. V dropped 6 bases and J dropped 3; count of bases not matched to a gene: 12. Here the CDR3 reads CAIRDPLMGQGYEQYF. CDR3 nucleotides: TGTGCCATCAGGGATCCCCTAATGGGACAGGGCTACGAGCAGTACTTC.

The gene calls are TRBV28 and TRBJ1-5; D possibly corresponds to TRBD1 (6 bases). The germline V gene encodes CDR1 MDHEN and CDR2 SYDVKM. V lost 5 bases, J lost 4 bases, and 15 bases lay in between. CDR3 length equals 15 residues. The CDR3 is CASSPTGATNQPQHF. The DNA for the CDR3 is TGTGCCAGCAGTCCTACGGGGGCAACAAATCAGCCCCAGCATTTT.

J is TRBJ2-6 and V is TRBV28; 7 bases match TRBD1. Germline values: CDR1 MDHEN, CDR2 SYDVKM. The CDR3 contains 15 residues. Trimming took 5 bases from V and 2 from J; bases not matched to a gene: 3. In DNA form, the CDR3 reads TGTGCCAGCAGTCGCACAGGGGCTGGGGCCAACGTCCTGACTTTC. It is translated as CASSRTGAGANVLTF.

This clone was found once. The genes are TRBV28 and TRBJ1-2; the D is unclear. This CDR3 spans 15 amino acids. Trimming cost V 5 bases and J 8 bases, with 21 bases left between them. CDR1 and CDR2 from the germline V gene are MDHEN and SYDVKM. DNA for the CDR3: TGTGCCAGCAGTCCCAGCCCACAGACATCGCGGGGCTACACCTTC. This translates into CASSPSPQTSRGYTF.

This chain uses TRBV7-8 with TRBJ1-5; possibly TRBD1 for D (5 bases). V was pared by 7 bases and J by 6 bases, with 19 bases between. Germline V gene sequence: CDR1 SGHVS, CDR2 FQNEAQ. The CDR3 loop spans 15 amino acids. CDR3 region: CASTGDREGSQPQHF. CDR3 nucleotide sequence: TGTGCCAGCACCGGGGACCGGGAGGGTAGTCAGCCCCAGCATTTT.

This chain joins TRBV28 and TRBJ1-5, with D uncertain. There are 13 residues in the CDR3. Germline V gene sequence: CDR1 MDHEN, CDR2 SYDVKM. V shed 2 bases and J shed 4 bases, with 6 bases lying between them. CDR3 sequence: CASSLGWNQPQHF. The CDR3 DNA is TGTGCCAGCAGTTTAGGTTGGAATCAGCCCCAGCATTTT.